One and the same sample provided the 17 T cell receptor beta chains below, sequenced in a study of technical replicates of blood from a few donors. Measured with immunoSEQ multiplex PCR; TCRdb has only the in-frame clones, and not every one. The data show around 80,000 clones, 90% to 95% seen once. Source material: T cells isolated from PBMCs. Source of these receptors: a human donor in good health.

The chain links TRBV10-3 to TRBJ1-1; D is unresolved. The CDR3 has 14 amino acids. The germline V gene encodes CDR1 ENHRY and CDR2 SYGVKD. V was cut by 0 bases and J by 3 bases, with 8 bases left in between. DNA of the CDR3: TGTGCCATCAGTGAGTCGAGAGTGTACACTGAAGCTTTCTTT. This translates into CAISESRVYTEAFF.

Details on this clone: Different DNA sequences within this sample yield the same CDR3. V and J are TRBV9 and TRBJ2-7, with TRBD2 as a possible D gene (6 bases). Per germline, CDR1 SGDLS and CDR2 YYNGEE. Deletions cut 0 bases from V and 0 bases from J, with 10 bases between. This CDR3 is 15 amino acids long. The CDR3, as DNA: TGTGCCAGCAGCGTAGGAGCGGGTAGCTCCTACGAGCAGTACTTC. It is translated as CASSVGAGSSYEQYF.

The CDR3 nucleotides are TGTGCCAGCAGTGCGTCGGACAGTACCTCTGGAAACACCATATATTTT. This gives the protein CASSASDSTSGNTIYF. The chain links TRBV25-1 to TRBJ1-3; maybe TRBD1 (6 bases). This CDR3 region has 16 residues. The V and J ends lost 4 bases and 0 bases respectively, with 13 bases between them. The germline V gene has CDR1 MGHDK and CDR2 SYGVNS.

The rearrangement uses TRBV5-5 and TRBJ2-7, with TRBD2 identical over 10 bases. The CDR3 consists of 15 residues. Trimming cost V 4 bases and J 1 base; bases outside gene matches: 5. Looked up from germline, CDR1 is SGHKS and CDR2 is YYEKEE (reference sequence). The CDR3 here is CASSPGTSESYEQYF. DNA of the CDR3: TGTGCCAGCAGCCCCGGGACTAGCGAGTCCTACGAGCAGTACTTC.

The chain carries TRBV13 and TRBJ2-7; 11 bases fit TRBD2. The germline gives CDR1 PRHDT, CDR2 FYEKMQ (reference sequence). The CDR3 spans 15 residues. V shed 3 bases, J shed 5 bases, and the junction held 6 bases outside the gene matches. The CDR3 loop is CASSFSGTSGHEQYF. CDR3 bases: TGTGCCAGCAGCTTTTCCGGGACTAGCGGTCACGAGCAGTACTTC.

The J gene is TRBJ2-2, the V gene TRBV9, with 7 bases fitting TRBD2. V was clipped by 4 bases and J by 3 bases; unmatched bases: 12. This CDR3 is built from 17 residues. The germline CDR1 and CDR2 sequences are SGDLS and YYNGEE. The CDR3 protein is CASSLEFSGWDTGELFF. As DNA, the CDR3 is TGTGCCAGCAGCTTAGAGTTTAGCGGGTGGGACACCGGGGAGCTGTTTTTT.

This clone was recorded a few times. V usage is TRBV19 and J usage is TRBJ1-2, with D possibly TRBD1 on 5 matching bases. This CDR3 is 14 amino acids long. Germline values: CDR1 LNHDA, CDR2 SQIVND (reference sequence). Between the trimmed V and J ends, which lost 7 bases and 2 bases, there was a span of 14 bases. In nucleotides, the CDR3 is TGTGCCAGTAATTACTCACGGGGGAACTATGGCTACACCTTC. This codes for CASNYSRGNYGYTF.

The rearrangement joins TRBV29-1 to TRBJ1-5; 7 bases line up with TRBD1. The CDR3 extends over 13 amino acids. Germline trimming cut 6 bases from V and 5 bases from J; bases unmatched to any gene: 7. Germline CDR1 is SQVTM and CDR2 is ANQGSEA. CDR3 in amino acids: CSVLTGSHQPQHF. Written as DNA, the CDR3 is TGCAGCGTCTTGACAGGGTCGCATCAGCCCCAGCATTTT.

The rearrangement joins TRBV2 to TRBJ2-1; 13 bases are a match to TRBD2. Germline CDR1 and CDR2: SNHLY and FYNNEI. Trimming cost V 10 bases and J 9 bases; bases outside gene matches: 9. This CDR3 contains 14 residues. This chain's CDR3 is CATPTSGRGGEQFF. CDR3 coding DNA: TGTGCCACTCCAACTAGCGGGAGGGGGGGTGAGCAGTTCTTC.

As DNA, the CDR3 is TGTGCCAGTAGTATATTGACAGGGGCAACCTACAATGAGCAGTTCTTC. It codes for CASSILTGATYNEQFF. The genes are TRBV19 and TRBJ2-1, with 8 bases aligning to TRBD1. This CDR3 has 16 amino acids. V trimming: 2 bases; J trimming: 2 bases; junction bases outside the gene matches: 5. Germline V gene sequence: CDR1 LNHDA, CDR2 SQIVND (reference sequence).

The rearrangement uses TRBV6-1 and TRBJ2-5; the match to TRBD1 covers 10 bases. This CDR3 has 15 amino acids. Germline CDR1 reads MNHNS; CDR2 reads SASEGT. The trim removed 4 bases at V and 4 bases at J, leaving 6 bases unmatched. CDR3: CASSVDRGRGETQYF. The CDR3 region has the DNA TGTGCCAGCAGTGTTGACAGGGGGCGCGGAGAGACCCAGTACTTC.

The chain employs TRBV7-3 and TRBJ1-5, with D uncertain. Trimming left V 5 bases short and J 2 bases short, with 22 bases between. CDR3 length: 18 residues. Germline V CDR1 and CDR2: SGHTA, FQGTGA. DNA for the CDR3: TGTGCCAGCAGCAAAACCGGGGTCCGATGTTGTGGCAATCAGCCCCAGCATTTT. It codes for CASSKTGVRCCGNQPQHF.

The chain recombines TRBV29-1 with TRBJ1-1; the D is unclear. Germline CDR1 and CDR2: SQVTM and ANQGSEA. V gave up 4 bases and J gave up 2 bases, with 8 bases separating them. The CDR3 has 12 amino acids. In DNA form, the CDR3 reads TGCAGCGTTGGACATGGAAACACTGAAGCTTTCTTT. Translating gives CSVGHGNTEAFF. Looking up the rest from reference TRBV29-1 and TRBJ1-1 gives the full variable domain: SAVISQKPSRDICQRGTSLTIQCQVDSQVTMMFWYRQQPGQSLTLIATANQGSEATYESGFVIDKFPISRPNLTFSTLTVSNMSPEDSSIYLCSVGHGNTEAFFGQGTRLTVV.

The chain combines TRBV25-1 with TRBJ1-2, with D possibly TRBD1 on 5 matching bases. V lost 4 bases, J lost 4 bases, and 10 bases lay in between. In germline, CDR1 is MGHDK, CDR2 SYGVNS. This CDR3 is built from 13 residues. CDR3 nucleotide sequence: TGTGCCAGCAGTGGGGCCGGGGGCTATGGCTACACCTTC. This encodes CASSGAGGYGYTF.

This chain uses TRBV19 with TRBJ2-6; possible D gene TRBD1, 6 bases. Trimming cost V 7 bases and J 4 bases, with 11 bases left between them. In germline, CDR1 is LNHDA, CDR2 SQIVND (reference sequence). The length of the CDR3 is 14 residues. The CDR3 protein is CASKAGEGANVLTF. The CDR3 DNA sequence: TGTGCCAGTAAAGCAGGGGAAGGGGCCAACGTCCTGACTTTC.

The genes are TRBV4-1 and TRBJ2-5; D possibly corresponds to TRBD2 (6 bases). Germline V CDR1 and CDR2: MGHRA, YSYEKL. Trimming stripped 0 bases from V and 2 bases from J, with 13 bases between. This CDR3 comprises 16 residues. CDR3 coding DNA: TGCGCCAGCAGCCAAGATCGGGGGATAAATCAAGAGACCCAGTACTTC. It encodes CASSQDRGINQETQYF.

The chain carries TRBV4-2 and TRBJ2-1, with 7 nucleotides matching TRBD2. From germline, CDR1 is LGHNA and CDR2 YNFKEQ. This CDR3 comprises 15 residues. V shed 3 bases, J shed 9 bases, and the junction held 11 bases outside the gene matches. DNA of the CDR3: TGTGCCAGCAGCCAGTGGACTAGTACCTTTTCTGAGCAGTTCTTC. This translates into CASSQWTSTFSEQFF.